The 27 T cell receptor beta chains presented below share a single source sample, sequenced in a study of CD8+ T cells in alopecia areata. Extraction of RNA preceded its reverse transcription into cDNA, which served as the sequencing template. Clones were sequenced by immunoSEQ multiplex PCR, and TCRdb holds only the in-frame ones, with some missing. The profile covers under 130,000 clones, with approximately 52% appearing a single time and around 8.8% taken by the ten largest. What was sequenced was CD4+ T cells sorted from blood. Every receptor here comes from a human donor in good health.

A few counts support this clone. This chain connects TRBV6-5 to TRBJ1-2, with 8 bases aligning to TRBD1. Germline V gives CDR1 MNHEY, CDR2 SVGAGI. This CDR3 region has 12 residues. V shed 5 bases and J 8 bases; nucleotides not matched to a gene: 4. CDR3 sequence reads: CASSQGARGYTF. CDR3 sequence (DNA): TGTGCCAGCAGTCAGGGGGCACGGGGCTACACCTTC.

The sample holds a few counts of this clone. The chain combines TRBV4-1 with TRBJ2-1, with TRBD1 matching 10 bases. Germline loops: CDR1 MGHRA, CDR2 YSYEKL. V shed 4 bases, J shed 10 bases, and the junction held 7 bases outside the gene matches. This CDR3 has 14 residues. CDR3 in amino acids: CASSPVGQGPEQFF. CDR3 DNA: TGCGCCAGCAGCCCAGTGGGACAGGGGCCGGAGCAGTTCTTC.

The chain links TRBV7-2 to TRBJ2-5, with 9 bases identical to TRBD2. CDR3 length: 15 amino acids. The V and J ends lost 5 bases and 5 bases, in that order; junction bases with no gene match: 9. In germline, CDR1 is SGHTA, CDR2 FQGNSA. CDR3 amino acids: CASSAGGGVRETQYF. CDR3 nucleotide sequence: TGTGCCAGCAGCGCTGGCGGGGGGGTTCGGGAGACCCAGTACTTC.

This rearrangement joins TRBV7-9 to TRBJ2-5; no definite D call. The CDR3 sequence is 13 residues long. The V gene lost 3 bases and the J gene lost 1 base, with 6 bases spanning the gap. The V gene's germline CDR1 is SEHNR and CDR2 FQNEAQ (reference sequence). Written as DNA, the CDR3 is TGTGCCAGCAGCTTCGTCACCCAAGAGACCCAGTACTTC. This translates into CASSFVTQETQYF. Based on the CDR3 plus reference TRBV7-9 and TRBJ2-5, the full variable domain is DTGVSQNPRHKITKRGQNVTFRCDPISEHNRLYWYRQTLGQGPEFLTYFQNEAQLEKSRLLSDRFSAERPKGSFSTLEIQRTEQGDSAMYLCASSFVTQETQYFGPGTRLLVL.

J is TRBJ2-5 and V is TRBV25-1, with 8 bases fitting TRBD2. Per the germline V gene, CDR1 is MGHDK and CDR2 is SYGVNS. The CDR3 totals 17 residues. Trimming at V came to 7 bases and at J to 1 base, leaving 14 bases not matched to a gene. CDR3 DNA sequence: TGTGCCAGCACCCAACGGGGGGGGGCGGGGACCCAAGAGACCCAGTACTTC. It codes for CASTQRGGAGTQETQYF.

This chain connects TRBV7-2 to TRBJ2-7; TRBD2 matches 11 bases. The CDR3 contains 17 residues. The junction had 9 bases not matched to a gene; V was cut back by 3 bases and J by 2 bases. Germline V gene lookup returns CDR1 SGHTA and CDR2 FQGNSA. This CDR3 reads CASSFASGGMLPYEQYF. DNA of the CDR3: TGTGCCAGCAGCTTCGCTAGCGGGGGGATGCTGCCCTACGAGCAGTACTTC.

The V call is TRBV21-1, the J call TRBJ2-5; the D call TRBD2 from the table was never checked on the DNA. TRBV21-1 is classified as a pseudogene. The CDR3 consists of 14 residues. The CDR3 nucleotides read TGTGCCAGCAGCCTCTCGGGGAGTTCGGAGACCCAGTACTTC. Translating it yields CASSLSGSSETQYF.

The V call is TRBV6-6, the J call TRBJ2-1; 9 bases align to TRBD1. CDR3 length: 15 amino acids. V gave up 6 bases and J gave up 11 bases; unmatched junction bases: 14. CDR1 is MNHNY and CDR2 is SVGAGI in the germline V gene (reference sequence). This CDR3 is CASRWTGDSPAKQFF. The CDR3 region has the DNA TGTGCCAGCAGATGGACAGGGGACTCCCCGGCGAAGCAGTTCTTC.

This rearrangement joins TRBV10-3 to TRBJ2-6; TRBD2 is a possible D gene (5 bases). This CDR3 region has 14 residues. The germline V and J ends were trimmed by 7 bases and 0 bases, with 7 bases remaining between them. The germline V gene has CDR1 ENHRY and CDR2 SYGVKD. The CDR3 DNA is TGTGCCATCACCGGGGACTCTGGGGCCAACGTCCTGACTTTC. Its translation is CAITGDSGANVLTF.

The chain uses TRBV6-1 and TRBJ2-7; TRBD1 matches at 7 bases. The CDR3 has 13 amino acids. Germline V gives CDR1 MNHNS, CDR2 SASEGT. V was clipped by 5 bases and J by 3 bases; unmatched bases: 4. The CDR3 spells CASSQTGNYEQYF. DNA for the CDR3: TGTGCCAGCAGTCAGACAGGGAACTACGAGCAGTACTTC.

The chain carries TRBV7-3 and TRBJ2-1; D is undetermined. Per the germline V gene, CDR1 is SGHTA and CDR2 is FQGTGA. This CDR3 spans 13 amino acids. Between the trimmed V and J ends, which lost 6 bases and 5 bases, there was a span of 11 bases. CDR3 region: CASSSSYDNEQFF. The CDR3 DNA reads as TGTGCCAGCAGTTCTTCTTACGACAATGAGCAGTTCTTC.

This clone was seen only a few times. This specimen includes other DNA sequences encoding the same CDR3. The rearrangement uses TRBV29-1 and TRBJ1-2, with 7 bases fitting TRBD1. The CDR3 extends over 12 amino acids. Germline CDR1 is SQVTM and CDR2 is ANQGSEA. After removal of 0 bases from V and 11 bases from J, the junction contained 6 bases not matched to a gene. The DNA of the CDR3 is TGCAGCGTTGAAGATGTTTCAGGGGGGTACACCTTC. Its translation is CSVEDVSGGYTF.

This rearrangement joins TRBV7-2 to TRBJ1-2, with D maybe TRBD1 (5 bases). The V end lost 3 bases, the J end lost 0 bases, and 8 bases lay between the germline ends. The CDR3 covers 14 residues. The germline V gene encodes CDR1 SGHTA and CDR2 FQGNSA. CDR3 in DNA: TGTGCCAGCAGCTTGGGAGGGGCTAACTATGGCTACACCTTC. Translation: CASSLGGANYGYTF.

V and J are TRBV9 and TRBJ1-6; D remains unclear. The ends were cut back, 0 bases at V and 7 bases at J, with 5 bases in the middle. Germline V gives CDR1 SGDLS, CDR2 YYNGEE. The CDR3 extends over 13 amino acids. CDR3 nucleotides: TGTGCCAGCAGCGTAGAGGTGAATTCACCCCTCCACTTT. It yields the protein CASSVEVNSPLHF.

V is TRBV13 and J is TRBJ2-1; 12 bases match TRBD2. The CDR3 loop spans 17 amino acids. Germline loops: CDR1 PRHDT, CDR2 FYEKMQ (reference sequence). The J segment lost 6 bases and the V segment lost 0 bases, leaving 6 bases of the junction unmatched. In nucleotides, the CDR3 is TGTGCCAGCAGCTTAGGCCTAAGGGGACTAGCGGGCAATGAGCAGTTCTTC. This sequence encodes CASSLGLRGLAGNEQFF.

This clone has a handful of counts. The V gene is TRBV27, the J gene TRBJ2-1; 8 nucleotides agree with TRBD2. The CDR3 has 14 amino acids. Unmatched junction bases numbered 6, after V lost 7 bases and J lost 4 bases. Germline-derived CDR1 and CDR2 are MNHEY and SMNVEV (reference sequence). The CDR3 coding sequence is TGTGCCAGCACTCGGGGGGGGTTTTACAATGAGCAGTTCTTC. Amino acid sequence: CASTRGGFYNEQFF.

The chain links TRBV7-8 to TRBJ2-5; TRBD2 might be the D (5 bases). This CDR3 region has 12 residues. Trimming took off 5 bases at V and 7 bases at J, with 11 bases between the two ends. In germline, CDR1 is SGHVS, CDR2 FQNEAQ. The CDR3 DNA reads TGTGCCAGCAGCATAAGAGAGGGGACCCAGTACTTC. Amino acids: CASSIREGTQYF.

The rearrangement joins TRBV2 to TRBJ1-5; 8 bases agree with TRBD1. This CDR3 has 15 amino acids. V dropped 4 bases and J dropped 4; count of bases not matched to a gene: 6. Per the germline V gene, CDR1 is SNHLY and CDR2 is FYNNEI. The CDR3 reads CASSVETGENQPQHF. The CDR3 coding sequence is TGTGCCAGCAGTGTTGAGACAGGGGAAAATCAGCCCCAGCATTTT.

The chain combines TRBV5-1 with TRBJ2-7; D is unclear. Germline CDR1 and CDR2: SGHRS and YFSETQ. The CDR3 is made up of 17 amino acids. Trimming stripped 4 bases from V and 1 base from J, with 21 bases between. Here the CDR3 DNA reads TGCGCCAGCAGCAAGGAACCTATGGTTATTGGTTCCTACGAGCAGTACTTC. The encoded protein is CASSKEPMVIGSYEQYF.

This clone was seen a few times. The chain recombines TRBV11-2 with TRBJ2-5; 9 positions match TRBD2. Looked up from germline, CDR1 is SGHAT and CDR2 is FQNNGV. The CDR3 covers 13 residues. Trimming removed 4 bases from V and 7 bases from J; junction bases left unmatched: 4. Here the CDR3 reads CASSSGLAGTQYF. CDR3 DNA sequence: TGTGCCAGCAGCTCGGGACTAGCCGGGACCCAGTACTTC. The variable domain in full, completed from reference TRBV11-2 and TRBJ2-5, reads EAGVAQSPRYKIIEKRQSVAFWCNPISGHATLYWYQQILGQGPKLLIQFQNNGVVDDSQLPKDRFSAERLKGVDSTLKIQPAKLEDSAVYLCASSSGLAGTQYFGPGTRLLVL.

The chain uses TRBV14 and TRBJ2-7; D is ambiguous. Looked up from germline, CDR1 is SGHDN and CDR2 is FVKESK. Trimming took 1 base from V and 2 from J, leaving 12 bases between them. This CDR3 region has 15 residues. In nucleotides, the CDR3 is TGTGCCAGCAGCCAAGGACCCCAGCCCACCTACGAGCAGTACTTC. It specifies CASSQGPQPTYEQYF. Supplemented by reference TRBV14 and TRBJ2-7, the full variable domain reads EAGVTQFPSHSVIEKGQTVTLRCDPISGHDNLYWYRRVMGKEIKFLLHFVKESKQDESGMPNNRFLAERTGGTYSTLKVQPAELEDSGVYFCASSQGPQPTYEQYFGPGTRLTVT.

This sequence joins TRBV30 and TRBJ1-4, with D tentatively TRBD1 (6 bases). The V and J ends lost 0 bases and 0 bases respectively, with 11 bases between them. The length of the CDR3 is 16 residues. Per germline, CDR1 GTSNPN and CDR2 SVGIG (reference sequence). The CDR3 DNA is TGTGCCTGGAGTGTAACGGGGGCTGCAACTAATGAAAAACTGTTTTTT. This sequence encodes CAWSVTGAATNEKLFF.

This chain joins TRBV29-1 and TRBJ1-6; 8 nucleotides align to TRBD1. CDR3 length equals 13 residues. Losses at the gene ends were 3 bases for V and 10 bases for J; bases not matched to a gene: 5. CDR1 is SQVTM, CDR2 ANQGSEA, per germline. In DNA form, the CDR3 reads TGCAGCGTTGAGGACAGGGACGGATCACCCCTCCACTTT. This sequence encodes CSVEDRDGSPLHF.

V and J are TRBV30 and TRBJ1-1; D is perhaps TRBD1 (6 bases). CDR1 is GTSNPN, CDR2 SVGIG, per germline (reference sequence). The CDR3 is 14 amino acids. V lost 1 base, J lost 5 bases, and 14 bases lay in between. In nucleotides, the CDR3 is TGTGCCTGGAGTGAGGCAGGGGCTGGAACTGAAGCTTTCTTT. Protein sequence: CAWSEAGAGTEAFF.

About this clone: One junction end disagrees with the germline gene, perhaps due to a read error. The chain recombines TRBV9 with TRBJ2-3; 11 positions agree with TRBD2. The CDR3 spans 16 residues. The germline gives CDR1 SGDLS, CDR2 YYNGEE. CDR3 loop: CASSLGTSGPAETQYF. The CDR3 nucleotides are TGTGCCAGCAGCCTCGGGACTAGCGGCCCGGCAGAGACGCAGTATTTT.

The table lists this clone with many counts. The rearrangement uses TRBV14 and TRBJ2-1; D is unclear. Germline V gene sequence: CDR1 SGHDN, CDR2 FVKESK. The V end was cut by 1 base, the J end by 7 bases, with 8 bases between. The CDR3 runs to 13 residues. CDR3 residues: CASSQGVVNEQFF. The CDR3 coding sequence is TGTGCCAGCAGCCAAGGCGTAGTTAATGAGCAGTTCTTC.

This rearrangement joins TRBV7-9 to TRBJ1-6; D possibly corresponds to TRBD1 (6 bases). Trimming removed 8 bases from V and 7 bases from J, with 12 bases in between. CDR3 length equals 13 residues. The germline V gene has CDR1 SEHNR and CDR2 FQNEAQ (reference sequence). For the CDR3, the DNA is TGTGCCAGCGGAGAGGGGGTCAATTCACCCCTCCACTTT. Protein product: CASGEGVNSPLHF.